This is a list of T cell receptor beta chains from one sample in a study of shared clonotypes between healthy human individuals. Profiling relied on immunoSEQ multiplex PCR, and the TCRdb table lists in-frame clones only, not all of them. This table has 2 million to 2.5 million clones, more than 90% appearing once. Specimen: naive CD4+ T cells sorted from blood. Source of these receptors: a man aged 18 to 29 in good health. CDR3s include the opening cysteine and the closing phenylalanine or tryptophan. The D gene is left open where the match is weak. Part of the rows lack a size; the others show once, few, many or a class for expanded clones.

clone size,J gene,V gene,D gene,CDR3 protein,CDR3 DNA
NA,TRBJ2-1,TRBV4-3,NA,CASSQDHRLGEQFF,TGCGCCAGCAGCCAAGATCACCGACTTGGTGAGCAGTTCTTC
NA,TRBJ2-5,TRBV4-1,TRBD1,CASSLTGGETQYF,TGCGCCAGCAGCCTGACAGGGGGGGAGACCCAGTACTTC
NA,TRBJ1-1,TRBV6-1,NA,CASSEVDRWAFF,TGTGCCAGCAGTGAAGTAGATCGGTGGGCTTTCTTT
NA,TRBJ1-2,TRBV9,TRBD1,CASSPPSGQGGSGGYTF,TGTGCCAGCAGCCCCCCTTCGGGACAGGGAGGTTCGGGAGGCTACACCTTC
NA,TRBJ2-7,TRBV13,TRBD1,CASTPGQGSYEQYF,TGTGCCAGCACCCCGGGACAGGGGTCCTACGAGCAGTACTTC
NA,TRBJ2-5,TRBV6-6,NA,CASSYVWGAVGETQYF,TGTGCCAGCAGTTACGTTTGGGGGGCGGTTGGAGAGACCCAGTACTTC
NA,TRBJ1-1,TRBV18,NA,CASSEGRHHPAFF,TGTGCCAGCTCGGAAGGGCGGCACCACCCGGCTTTCTTT
NA,TRBJ2-7,TRBV5-1,NA,CASSTNTGSSYEQYF,TGCGCCAGCAGCACCAATACAGGGAGCTCCTACGAGCAGTACTTC
once,TRBJ1-3,TRBV19,NA,CASSDTGGNTIYF,TGTGCCAGTTCGGATACGGGAGGAAACACCATATATTTT
NA,TRBJ2-3,TRBV29-1,TRBD2,CSVSGTSGSTDTQYF,TGCAGCGTGAGCGGGACTAGCGGAAGCACAGATACGCAGTATTTT
once,TRBJ2-6,TRBV27,TRBD1,CASSLTGTGSGANVLTF,TGTGCCAGCAGCCTTACCGGGACAGGGTCTGGGGCCAACGTCCTGACTTTC
NA,TRBJ1-4,TRBV2,TRBD1,CASSPQGGHEKLFF,TGTGCCAGCAGTCCGCAGGGGGGGCATGAAAAACTGTTTTTT
NA,TRBJ1-3,TRBV7-2,NA,CASSFRTSTGNTIYF,TGTGCCAGCAGCTTTCGGACATCGACTGGAAACACCATATATTTT
NA,TRBJ1-1,TRBV6-1,NA,CASSTGTRNTEAFF,TGTGCCAGCAGCACCGGGACACGGAACACTGAAGCTTTCTTT
NA,TRBJ1-6,TRBV2,TRBD1,CASTGTGHSPLHF,TGTGCCAGCACGGGGACAGGGCATTCACCCCTCCACTTT
NA,TRBJ2-7,TRBV4-1,NA,CASSQAAGQTYEQYF,TGCGCCAGCAGCCAAGCGGCGGGACAAACCTACGAGCAGTACTTC
NA,TRBJ2-3,TRBV10-1,NA,CASSRGLAASTDTQYF,TGCGCCAGCAGCCGAGGGCTAGCTGCGAGCACAGATACGCAGTATTTT
NA,TRBJ2-5,TRBV27,TRBD2,CASSTSSGGRPETQYF,TGTGCCAGCAGTACATCTAGCGGGGGACGCCCGGAGACCCAGTACTTC